A single sample gave rise to the 20 T cell receptor beta chains below, sequenced in a study of blood T cells in healthy people across ages (dated by TCRdb to about 2015). Receptor libraries were prepared by 5' RACE. The data were produced on an Illumina HiSeq 2500. The second PCR ran for roughly 7 to 11 cycles and used a J-beta primer mix along with a sample-barcoded 5' primer. The raw public data were reprocessed by TCRdb itself: fastp quality trimming at Q25, MiXCR clonotype calling, in-frame beta chains only. Each entry merges the rows of one CDR3 protein and shows their most common DNA and genes. The sample table records 750,000 to 1,000,000 distinct CDR3 sequences; around 29% of these occur just once. The ten largest clones add up to roughly a tenth of the sample. These data were likewise used in another study, on T cells of mothers and their children.

Sequencing was performed on blood. Receptors were obtained from a middle-aged woman in good health.

There are a few counts of this clonotype. The junction differs from germline at one of its ends, possibly a read error. The rearrangement links TRBV4-1 to TRBJ2-7; the D gene is possibly TRBD1 (6 bases). Germline CDR1 reads MGHRA; CDR2 reads YSYEKL. This CDR3 comprises 15 residues. In DNA form, the CDR3 reads TGCGCCGGCAGCCAAGGACAGATAAGCTCCTACGAGCAGTACTTC. Its translation: CAGSQGQISSYEQYF.

The sample holds one count of this clonotype. Just one base apart from a much larger clone, this may be a read error. The chain links TRBV6-5 to TRBJ2-1; no definite D call. Germline V gene sequence: CDR1 MNHEY, CDR2 SVGAGI. CDR3 size: 15 residues. The DNA for the CDR3 is TGTGCCAGCAGTCGCCGGTGGGCCTCCCACAATGAGCAGTTCTTC. It translates to CASSRRWASHNEQFF.

CDR3 in amino acids: CASSGPGTANTEAFF. DNA for the CDR3: TGTGCCAGCAGTGGACCCGGGACAGCAAACACTGAAGCTTTCTTT. This chain connects TRBV12-3 or TRBV12-4 to TRBJ1-1; 7 nucleotides line up with TRBD1. Trimming at V came to 5 bases and at J to 2 bases, leaving 8 bases not matched to a gene. CDR3 length: 15 amino acids.

This clonotype was detected ten times or more. CDR3 DNA sequence: TGTGCCAGCAGCTTCAGCAGGTACACTGAAGCTTTCTTT. The encoded protein is CASSFSRYTEAFF. The rearrangement links TRBV7-3 to TRBJ1-1; D uncertain. Per the germline V gene, CDR1 is SGHTA and CDR2 is FQGTGA. The V end was cut by 3 bases, the J end by 3 bases, with 8 bases between. The CDR3 length is 13 residues.

The rearrangement joins TRBV5-1 to TRBJ2-3; 8 nucleotides match TRBD2. CDR3 length: 16 amino acids. CDR1 SGHRS and CDR2 YFSETQ come from the germline V gene. Trimming took 5 bases from V and 6 from J; bases not matched to a gene: 14. The chain's CDR3 is CASSLRRGGRRDTQYF. The CDR3 DNA sequence: TGCGCCAGCAGTCTTCGTCGGGGGGGCCGCCGGGATACGCAGTATTTT. Full variable domain (remainder filled in from reference TRBV5-1 and TRBJ2-3): KAGVTQTPRYLIKTRGQQVTLSCSPISGHRSVSWYQQTPGQGLQFLFEYFSETQRNKGNFPGRFSGRQFSNSRSEMNVSTLELGDSALYLCASSLRRGGRRDTQYFGPGTRLTVL.

This clonotype was counted only a few times. The CDR3 DNA reads as TGTGCCAGCAGTTTCCCCGGGGTGGCAGATACGCAGTATTTT. Translating gives CASSFPGVADTQYF. The chain links TRBV28 to TRBJ2-3; weak D call: TRBD2 (5 bases). V dropped 3 bases and J dropped 4 bases, with 11 bases sitting between them. This CDR3 has 14 residues. The germline gives CDR1 MDHEN, CDR2 SYDVKM. The full variable domain, its missing parts supplied by reference TRBV28 and TRBJ2-3, is DVKVTQSSRYLVKRTGEKVFLECVQDMDHENMFWYRQDPGLGLRLIYFSYDVKMKEKGDIPEGYSVSREKKERFSLILESASTNQTSMYLCASSFPGVADTQYFGPGTRLTVL.

The rearrangement links TRBV29-1 to TRBJ2-1, with D maybe TRBD2 (5 bases). V lost 7 bases and J 0 bases, leaving 19 bases between the germline ends. Germline values: CDR1 SQVTM, CDR2 ANQGSEA. The CDR3 length is 16 residues. Here the CDR3 DNA reads TGCAGCGCCCTCACGCACGGGATCAGCTCCTACAATGAGCAGTTCTTC. Translation: CSALTHGISSYNEQFF.

The chain is built from TRBV14 and TRBJ2-1, with 8 positions matching TRBD2. The length of the CDR3 is 14 residues. Trimming at V came to 3 bases and at J to 8 bases, leaving 6 bases not matched to a gene. Germline CDR1 and CDR2: SGHDN and FVKESK. CDR3 sequence reads: CASSQSGGGDEQFF. The CDR3 bases are TGTGCCAGCAGCCAGAGCGGGGGAGGCGATGAGCAGTTCTTC.

As regards this clonotype: At one end the junction does not follow the germline gene, possibly because of a read error. The genes are TRBV7-7 and TRBJ2-5; 8 bases fit TRBD1. The CDR3 consists of 15 residues. From germline, CDR1 is SSHAT and CDR2 FNYEAQ (reference sequence). CDR3 sequence (DNA): TGTGCTAGCAGCTTAAGGGGACAGGCTCCGGAGACCCAGTACTTC. This translates into CASSLRGQAPETQYF. The whole variable domain, remainder taken from reference TRBV7-7 and TRBJ2-5, is GAGVSQSPRYKVTKRGQDVTLRCDPISSHATLYWYQQALGQGPEFLTYFNYEAQPDKSGLPSDRFSAERPEGSISTLTIQRTEQRDSAMYRCASSLRGQAPETQYFGPGTRLLVL.

Worth noting for this clonotype: A much larger clone differs from this one at a single base, so this may be a read error. This rearrangement joins TRBV27 to TRBJ1-1; D unresolved. The CDR3 has 14 amino acids. Germline CDR1 and CDR2: MNHEY and SMNVEV (reference sequence). The CDR3 here is CVSSLGLSNTEAFF. The DNA of the CDR3 is TGTGTCAGCAGTTTAGGGCTCAGCAACACTGAAGCTTTCTTT.

The chain recombines TRBV10-3 with TRBJ2-1; D is perhaps TRBD2 (5 bases). Germline-derived CDR1 and CDR2 are ENHRY and SYGVKD. The CDR3 consists of 13 residues. V dropped 8 bases and J dropped 9 bases, with 17 bases sitting between them. In DNA form, the CDR3 reads TGTGCCATCTTCCAGCCTGGTGGAGGTGAGCAGTTCTTC. It yields the protein CAIFQPGGGEQFF.

The V and J genes are TRBV6-2 or TRBV6-3 and TRBJ1-4; D gene uncertain. The V end was cut by 7 bases, the J end by 3 bases, with 9 bases between. Germline loops: CDR1 MNHEY, CDR2 SVGEGT. CDR3 length: 13 residues. DNA of the CDR3: TGTGCCAGCACCCGGGTCCCTAATGAAAAACTGTTTTTT. It yields the protein CASTRVPNEKLFF.

As for this clonotype: A much larger clone is a single base away; this may be a read error. This chain connects TRBV5-1 to TRBJ2-5, with 9 bases that match TRBD2. The CDR3 extends over 16 amino acids. The germline V gene encodes CDR1 SGHRS and CDR2 YFSETQ. V shed 4 bases, J shed 4 bases, and the junction held 11 bases outside the gene matches. The CDR3 DNA follows: TGCGCCAGCAGCCATGGAGCTAGCGGGGACGGAGAGACCCAGTACTTC. Amino acid sequence: CASSHGASGDGETQYF.

Ten or more counts support this clonotype. The chain has TRBV20-1 and TRBJ2-7; the D gene is possibly TRBD1 (6 bases). In germline, CDR1 is DFQATT, CDR2 SNEGSKA (reference sequence). With 4 bases removed from V and 1 base from J, the gap between germline ends came to 17 bases. The length of the CDR3 is 15 residues. CDR3 DNA sequence: TGCAGTGCTACCGACAGGCTAGTCGCATCCTACGAGCAGTACTTC. Translating it yields CSATDRLVASYEQYF.

This clonotype has a handful of counts. The rearrangement uses TRBV7-8 and TRBJ2-7; the match to TRBD1 covers 10 bases. Trimming at V came to 2 bases and at J to 3 bases, leaving 4 bases not matched to a gene. CDR1 and CDR2 from the germline V gene are SGHVS and FQNEAQ. The CDR3 is made up of 15 amino acids. This chain's CDR3 is CASSLRGDRGYEQYF. DNA of the CDR3: TGTGCCAGCAGCTTAAGAGGGGACAGGGGCTACGAGCAGTACTTC.

This clonotype was counted once. V and J are TRBV20-1 and TRBJ1-5; 7 nucleotides agree with TRBD1. CDR1 is DFQATT, CDR2 SNEGSKA, per germline (reference sequence). Losses at the gene ends were 6 bases for V and 6 bases for J; bases not matched to a gene: 17. CDR3 length: 16 residues. CDR3 nucleotide sequence: TGCAGTGCCGTAGACAGGGCGTTACAGACTCGTCAGCCCCAGCATTTT. As protein: CSAVDRALQTRQPQHF.

This clonotype was seen ten or more times. V and J are TRBV7-9 and TRBJ2-1; 7 bases align to TRBD2. Germline CDR1 is SEHNR and CDR2 is FQNEAQ (reference sequence). J lost 12 bases, V lost 0 bases, and 8 bases had no gene match. The CDR3 contains 14 residues. CDR3 in amino acids: CASSLAPLAGVQFF. CDR3 sequence (DNA): TGTGCCAGCAGCTTAGCGCCTCTCGCGGGGGTGCAGTTCTTC.

The V and J genes are TRBV6-5 and TRBJ2-2, with a weak D call TRBD2 (6 bases). Trimming took 2 bases from V and 5 from J, leaving 9 bases between them. This CDR3 region has 14 residues. The V gene's germline CDR1 is MNHEY and CDR2 SVGAGI. CDR3 nucleotide sequence: TGTGCCAGCAGTTACGCTGGGGGGACCGGGGAGCTGTTTTTT. It is translated as CASSYAGGTGELFF.

This clonotype was recorded a few times. The chain carries TRBV15 and TRBJ2-1; TRBD2 might be the D (7 bases). CDR3 length equals 16 residues. The germline V and J ends were trimmed by 0 bases and 4 bases, with 13 bases remaining between them. In germline, CDR1 is LNHNV, CDR2 YYDKDF (reference sequence). The CDR3 sequence: CATSRDWGGAYNEQFF. CDR3 DNA: TGTGCCACCAGCAGAGATTGGGGGGGGGCATACAATGAGCAGTTCTTC.

Of note for this clonotype: This clone may be a read error of a much larger clone one base away. The V and J genes are TRBV20-1 and TRBJ2-4; a weak D match, TRBD2 (6 bases). The assigned J gene may be wrong: the sequence end matches TRBJ2-5 better. The germline CDR1 and CDR2 sequences are DFQATT and SNEGSKA (reference sequence). The CDR3 is 15 residues long. CDR3 sequence: CSARAGTLRSETQYF. The CDR3 DNA is TGCAGTGCTAGAGCCGGGACTCTCCGCAGCGAGACCCAGTACTTC.